Listed here is a single T cell receptor (beta chain). The sample originates from a study of identical twins. The CDR3 is 13 residues long. Per the germline V gene, CDR1 is SQVTM and CDR2 is ANQGSEA. Deletions cut 5 bases from V and 2 bases from J, with 12 bases between. A universal primer site came from template switching; cDNA carried unique molecular identifiers. TCRdb called the 5' RACE reads again in MiXCR, with one record for every CDR3 protein. The data contain 500,000 to 600,000 distinct CDR3 sequences, approximately 22% of them singletons. Among all donors, each was a healthy Caucasian. The same specimen was also included in a second study, on T cells expressing NK-cell markers. That investigation notes: Sorting of alpha-beta TCR T cells alone was achieved in several experiments with an anti-gamma-delta TCR antibody. In five or six donors, dominant CD3+CD56+NKG2C+ clonotypes ranked among the top 10 CD8+ clonotypes.

The sample was CD4+ T cells sorted from blood. The V gene is TRBV29-1, the J gene TRBJ1-1; TRBD1 might be the D (6 bases). The sequence was collected from a woman younger than 35 in good health. CDR3 DNA sequence: TGCAGCGTTCCCTCGACAGGAAACACTGAAGCTTTCTTT. It yields the protein CSVPSTGNTEAFF.